This T cell receptor beta chain was recorded in a study of blood T cells in healthy people across ages. Study findings and constraints: Leaving the PBMCs unsorted stopped any conclusive comparison of naive versus antigen-experienced cells.

CDR1 and CDR2 (germline): SGHRS, YFSETQ. The CDR3 runs 15 residues. Next came a second PCR, run for roughly 6 to 11 cycles, which used a sample-barcoded 5' primer along with a J-beta primer mix. TCRdb fed the 5' RACE reads into MiXCR, producing one record per CDR3 protein. There are 1.5 million to 2 million distinct CDR3 sequences in the sample; under 30% occur only once, and 6.5% to 8.5% lies in the top ten. A note on this clonotype: Its antigen is as yet unknown. At one boundary the junction diverges from the germline segment, which might be a read error.

The sequencing input was blood. This chain uses TRBV5-1 with TRBJ2-2, with D tentatively TRBD2 (5 bases). The receptor comes from a woman younger than 45 in good health. The CDR3 sequence is CASSPAQRNTGERFF. The DNA of the CDR3 is TGCGCCAGCAGCCCCGCCCAGCGAAACACCGGGGAGCGGTTTTTT.